These 5 T cell receptor beta chains came from one sample sequenced in a study of CXCR3-negative and CXCR3-positive naive CD8 T cells. In preparing the TRB cDNA libraries, 5' RACE with UMI labels was used. TCRdb reworked the 5' RACE reads into one entry per CDR3 protein, no DNA. This sample's table has under 150,000 distinct CDR3 sequences. Study-wide results and limits: TRB CDR3s were more hydrophobic in CXCR3-positive than in CXCR3-negative naive cells.

Their antigen targets remain unknown. The sample consisted of naive CXCR3+ CD8+ T cells from blood. Sample subset: CD45RO-CCR7+CD27+CD95- naive CD8+ T cells expressing CXCR3 (TNR3+). All receptors come from a human donor in good health. Some clones in this sample may be carry-over from other donors' samples.

The chain has TRBV15 and TRBJ2-6. From germline, CDR1 is LNHNV and CDR2 YYDKDF (reference sequence). This CDR3 is 16 amino acids long. The CDR3 reads CATSRGRSSGANVLTF.

This chain joins TRBV7-2 and TRBJ2-7; TCRdb returns TRBD1, unconfirmable since there is no DNA. The CDR3 consists of 14 residues. Germline V gene sequence: CDR1 SGHTA, CDR2 FQGNSA. The CDR3 sequence is CASSLGQFFYEQYF.

The chain couples TRBV20-1 to TRBJ2-5; TCRdb calls TRBD1, which cannot be checked without DNA. The CDR3 sequence is 15 residues long. Germline values: CDR1 DFQATT, CDR2 SNEGSKA (reference sequence). CDR3 sequence reads: CSARDEGRLQETQYF.

The V and J genes are TRBV6-1 and TRBJ2-7. The germline gives CDR1 MNHNS, CDR2 SASEGT. The CDR3 consists of 13 residues. CDR3 sequence: CASRDASSYEQYF.

The rearrangement joins TRBV6-6 to TRBJ2-1; there is no DNA to check the TCRdb D call of TRBD2. Germline V lookup: CDR1 MNHNY, CDR2 SVGAGI (reference sequence). This CDR3 contains 16 residues. CDR3: CASSPSTSIYYNEQFF.